This is a list of T cell receptor beta chains from one sample in a study of T-cell memory formation after mild COVID-19. TCRdb reprocessed the 5' RACE reads with MiXCR, giving one entry per CDR3 protein. Of 200,000 to 250,000 distinct CDR3 sequences in the sample, around 10% are singletons; the top ten hold roughly 21%. Input material: PBMCs or a T cell subset sorted from them (not recorded which). These receptors were collected from a young man who had mild COVID-19 (a few samples of this study predate the infection). Cell type and time point are not known. Each CDR3 is given without its conserved first and last residue. The order of the fields is J gene, D gene, V gene, CDR3 protein. The D gene is left open where the match is weak.

j_call: TRBJ2-2
d_call: TRBD2
v_call: TRBV7-2
cdr3_aa: ASSPNGGFRAGELF

j_call: TRBJ2-5
d_call: -
v_call: TRBV5-1
cdr3_aa: ASSFDLTETQY

j_call: TRBJ2-7
d_call: -
v_call: TRBV11-2
cdr3_aa: ASSLDPEGEAFYEQY

j_call: TRBJ2-3
d_call: -
v_call: TRBV10-3
cdr3_aa: AISAKSQGGWTADTQY

j_call: TRBJ2-3
d_call: -
v_call: TRBV12-3/TRBV12-4
cdr3_aa: ASSPPRGRTDTQY

j_call: TRBJ1-6
d_call: -
v_call: TRBV5-1
cdr3_aa: ASSRAGSPLH

j_call: TRBJ1-6
d_call: -
v_call: TRBV10-3
cdr3_aa: AISGHYNSPLH

j_call: TRBJ2-2
d_call: TRBD1
v_call: TRBV24-1
cdr3_aa: ATSDLRQGDTGELF

j_call: TRBJ2-1
d_call: -
v_call: TRBV5-1
cdr3_aa: ASSLSATSYNEQF

j_call: TRBJ2-2
d_call: TRBD2
v_call: TRBV7-2
cdr3_aa: ASSPRDYPRGDGELF

j_call: TRBJ1-5
d_call: -
v_call: TRBV20-1
cdr3_aa: SAVQGNQPQH